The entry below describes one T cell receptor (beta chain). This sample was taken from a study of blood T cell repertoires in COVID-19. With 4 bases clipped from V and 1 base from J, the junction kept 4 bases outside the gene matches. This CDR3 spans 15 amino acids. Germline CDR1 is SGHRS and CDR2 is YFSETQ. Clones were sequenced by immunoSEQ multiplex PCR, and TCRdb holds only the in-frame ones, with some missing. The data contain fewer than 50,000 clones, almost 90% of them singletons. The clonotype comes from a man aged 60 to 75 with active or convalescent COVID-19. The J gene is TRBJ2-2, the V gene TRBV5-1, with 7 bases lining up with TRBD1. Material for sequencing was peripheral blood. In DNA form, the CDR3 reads TGCGCCAGCAGCCGAGGGACAGAGAACACCGGGGAGCTGTTTTTT. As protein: CASSRGTENTGELFF.